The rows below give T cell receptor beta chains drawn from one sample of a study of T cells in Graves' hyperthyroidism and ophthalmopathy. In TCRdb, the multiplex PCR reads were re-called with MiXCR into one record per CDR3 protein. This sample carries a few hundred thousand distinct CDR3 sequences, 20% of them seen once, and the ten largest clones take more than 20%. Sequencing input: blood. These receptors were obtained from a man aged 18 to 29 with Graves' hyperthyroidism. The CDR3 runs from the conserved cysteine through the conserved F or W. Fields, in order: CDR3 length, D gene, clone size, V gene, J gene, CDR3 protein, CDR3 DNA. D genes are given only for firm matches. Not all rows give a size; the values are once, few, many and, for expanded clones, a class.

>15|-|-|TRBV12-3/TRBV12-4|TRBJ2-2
CASSPRGKGSGELFF
TGTGCCAGCAGTCCTCGCGGGAAAGGAAGCGGGGAGCTGTTTTTT
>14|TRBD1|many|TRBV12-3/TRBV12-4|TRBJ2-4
CASSPDRSINIQYF
TGTGCCAGCAGTCCGGACAGGAGCATAAACATTCAGTACTTC
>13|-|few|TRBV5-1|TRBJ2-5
CAIESRTEETQYF
TGCGCGATCGAAAGTAGGACAGAAGAGACCCAGTACTTC
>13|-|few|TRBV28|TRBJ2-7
CASRSGQSYEQYF
TGTGCCAGCAGATCGGGCCAATCCTACGAGCAGTACTTC
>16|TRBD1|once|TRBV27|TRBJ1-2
CASSHLPAGTDDGYTF
TGTGCCAGCAGTCATCTCCCCGCCGGGACAGATGATGGCTACACCTTC
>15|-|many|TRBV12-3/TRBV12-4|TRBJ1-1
CASNFGLTVGTEAFF
TGTGCCAGCAACTTCGGGCTTACGGTAGGCACTGAAGCTTTCTTT
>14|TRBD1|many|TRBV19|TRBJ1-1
CASSTRFGQAEAFF
TGTGCCAGTAGTACCCGTTTTGGACAGGCTGAAGCTTTCTTT
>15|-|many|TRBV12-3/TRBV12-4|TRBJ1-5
CASSFQAGLGQPQHF
TGTGCCAGCAGTTTTCAGGCAGGGCTGGGTCAGCCCCAGCATTTT
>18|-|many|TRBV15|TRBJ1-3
CATSRDHGQGVGGNTIYF
TGTGCCACCAGCAGAGATCATGGGCAGGGTGTTGGTGGAAACACCATATATTTT
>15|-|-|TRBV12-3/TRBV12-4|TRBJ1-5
CASSPGGSFNQPQHF
TGTGCCAGCAGTCCGGGGGGGTCGTTCAATCAGCCCCAGCATTTT
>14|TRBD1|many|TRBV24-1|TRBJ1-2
CATSDPSQGAGYTF
TGTGCCACCAGTGATCCCAGCCAGGGGGCTGGCTACACCTTC
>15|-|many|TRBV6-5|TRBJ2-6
CASSYGQPGANVLTF
TGTGCCAGCAGTTACGGACAGCCTGGGGCCAACGTCCTGACTTTC
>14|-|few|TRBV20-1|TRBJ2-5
CSAREETLQETQYF
TGCAGTGCTAGAGAGGAGACTTTGCAAGAGACCCAGTACTTC
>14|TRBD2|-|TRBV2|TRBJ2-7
CATRLAGNSYEQYF
TGTGCCACCCGACTAGCGGGGAACTCCTACGAGCAGTACTTC
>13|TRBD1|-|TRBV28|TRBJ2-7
CASSSAGTDEQYF
TGTGCCAGCAGTTCCGCCGGGACAGACGAGCAGTACTTC
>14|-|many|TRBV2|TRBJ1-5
CASRASNSNQPQHF
TGTGCCAGCAGGGCTTCAAATAGCAATCAGCCCCAGCATTTT
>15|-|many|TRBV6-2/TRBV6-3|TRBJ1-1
CASSYSDRGDTEAFF
TGTGCCAGCAGTTACTCGGACAGAGGAGACACTGAAGCTTTCTTT
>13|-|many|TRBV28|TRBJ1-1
CASSLQENTEAFF
TGTGCCAGTTCCCTCCAGGAGAACACTGAAGCTTTCTTT
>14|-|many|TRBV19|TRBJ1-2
CASSIDSGVYGYTF
TGTGCCAGTAGTATAGATTCCGGGGTCTATGGCTACACCTTC
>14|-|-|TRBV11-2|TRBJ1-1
CASSFGGGGFGAFF
TGTGCCAGCAGCTTCGGTGGTGGGGGCTTTGGAGCTTTCTTT
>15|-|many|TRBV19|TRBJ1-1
CASSFRDLENTEAFF
TGTGCCAGTAGTTTCAGGGATCTTGAGAACACTGAAGCTTTCTTT
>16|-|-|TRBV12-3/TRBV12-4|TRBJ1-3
CASSRTGASSGNTIYF
TGTGCCAGCAGTAGAACAGGCGCCAGCTCTGGAAACACCATATATTTT
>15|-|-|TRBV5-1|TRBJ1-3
CASSPQGTPGNTIYF
TGCGCCAGCAGTCCACAGGGAACCCCCGGAAACACCATATATTTT
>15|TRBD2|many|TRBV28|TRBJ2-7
CASRPPAGGPGEQYF
TGTGCCAGCAGACCTCCAGCGGGAGGTCCGGGCGAGCAGTACTTC
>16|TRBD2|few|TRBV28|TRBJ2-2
CASSFTGGANTGELFF
TGTGCCAGCAGTTTTACGGGGGGGGCGAACACCGGGGAGCTGTTTTTT
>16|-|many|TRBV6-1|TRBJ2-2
CASREGQAWITGELFF
TGTGCCAGCAGAGAGGGACAAGCGTGGATTACCGGGGAGCTGTTTTTT
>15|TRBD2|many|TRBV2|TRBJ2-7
CASSFQRGGSYEQYF
TGTGCCAGCAGTTTCCAGCGGGGGGGCTCGTACGAGCAGTACTTC
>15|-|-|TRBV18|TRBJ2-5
CASPRGGGARETQYF
TGTGCCAGCCCCCGGGGTGGGGGGGCCCGGGAGACCCAGTACTTC
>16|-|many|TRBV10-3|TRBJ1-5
CAISESAGTSNQPQHF
TGTGCCATCAGTGAGTCTGCGGGGACGAGCAATCAGCCCCAGCATTTT
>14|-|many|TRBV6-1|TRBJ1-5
CASSPGPGNQPQHF
TGTGCCAGCAGCCCCGGACCCGGGAATCAGCCCCAGCATTTT
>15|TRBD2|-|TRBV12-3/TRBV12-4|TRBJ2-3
CASSLLAGGRDTQYF
TGTGCCAGCAGTTTGCTAGCGGGGGGTCGGGATACGCAGTATTTT
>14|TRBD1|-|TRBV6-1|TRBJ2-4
CASSSDRGKNIQYF
TGTGCCAGCAGCTCGGACAGGGGAAAAAACATTCAGTACTTC
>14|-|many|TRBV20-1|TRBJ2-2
CSARDSGGTGELFF
TGCAGTGCTAGAGATTCGGGCGGTACCGGGGAGCTGTTTTTT
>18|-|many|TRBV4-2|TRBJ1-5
CASSARDGSQYSNQPQHF
TGTGCCAGCAGCGCCCGGGACGGAAGTCAATATAGCAATCAGCCCCAGCATTTT
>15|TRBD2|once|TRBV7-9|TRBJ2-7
CASSSGGAATYEQCF
TGTGCCAGCAGCTCGGGGGGGGCGGCGACCTACGAGCAGTGCTTC
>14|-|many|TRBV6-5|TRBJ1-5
CASSYRELDQPQHF
TGTGCCAGCAGTTACAGAGAGCTCGATCAGCCCCAGCATTTT
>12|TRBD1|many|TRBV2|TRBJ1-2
CASSPDRAGYTF
TGTGCCAGCAGCCCCGACAGGGCCGGCTACACCTTC
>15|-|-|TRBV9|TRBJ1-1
CANSVGPGVATEAFF
TGTGCCAACAGCGTAGGGCCTGGGGTGGCAACTGAAGCTTTCTTT
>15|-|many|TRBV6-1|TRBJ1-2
CASSEKGRTNYGYTF
TGTGCCAGCAGTGAAAAGGGGAGGACTAACTATGGCTACACCTTC
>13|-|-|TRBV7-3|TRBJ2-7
CASSFTREAEQYF
TGTGCCAGCAGCTTTACCAGGGAAGCGGAGCAGTACTTC
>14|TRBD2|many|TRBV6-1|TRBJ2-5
CASSEWRGKETQYF
TGTGCCAGCAGTGAGTGGCGGGGGAAAGAGACCCAGTACTTC
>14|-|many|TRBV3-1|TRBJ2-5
CASSQELVGETQYF
TGTGCCAGCAGCCAAGAGTTGGTCGGAGAGACCCAGTACTTC
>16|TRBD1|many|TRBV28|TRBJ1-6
CASSSERNRGNSPLHF
TGTGCCAGCAGTTCTGAGCGGAACAGGGGGAATTCACCCCTCCACTTT
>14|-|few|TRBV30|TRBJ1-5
CACSQGIGNQPQHF
TGTGCCTGCTCACAGGGTATTGGAAATCAGCCCCAGCATTTT
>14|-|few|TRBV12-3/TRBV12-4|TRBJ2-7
CASSLTTYPYEQYF
TGTGCCAGCAGTTTAACCACTTACCCCTACGAGCAGTACTTC
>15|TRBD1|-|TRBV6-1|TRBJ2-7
CASSPDRDRIYEQYF
TGTGCCAGCAGCCCCGACCGGGACAGGATCTACGAGCAGTACTTC
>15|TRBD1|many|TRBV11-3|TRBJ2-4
CASSSYLTGEDIQYF
TGTGCCAGCAGCTCCTATTTGACAGGGGAGGACATTCAGTACTTC
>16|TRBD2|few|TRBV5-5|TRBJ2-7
CASSLDGRGEAYEQYF
TGTGCCAGCAGCTTGGACGGGAGGGGGGAGGCCTACGAGCAGTACTTC
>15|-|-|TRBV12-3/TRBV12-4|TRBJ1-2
CASRPGGGATSGYTF
TGTGCCAGCAGACCTGGTGGGGGGGCGACGTCAGGCTACACCTTC
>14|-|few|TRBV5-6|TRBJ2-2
CASSLGAEGGELFF
TGTGCCAGCAGCTTGGGGGCAGAAGGCGGGGAGCTGTTTTTT
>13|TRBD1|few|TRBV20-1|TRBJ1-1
CSALTGTADEAFF
TGCAGTGCCCTTACCGGGACAGCCGATGAAGCTTTCTTT
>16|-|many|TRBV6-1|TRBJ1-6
CASSEDIGGLESPLHF
TGTGCCAGCAGTGAAGATATCGGGGGCCTGGAATCACCCCTCCACTTT
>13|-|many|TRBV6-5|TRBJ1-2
CASSYSSGWGYTF
TGTGCCAGCAGTTACTCGTCAGGGTGGGGCTACACCTTC
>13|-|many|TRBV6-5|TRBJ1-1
CASSYGWETEAFF
TGTGCCAGCAGTTACGGGTGGGAGACTGAAGCTTTCTTT
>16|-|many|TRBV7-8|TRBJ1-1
CASSFGPRFMNTEAFF
TGTGCCAGCAGCTTTGGTCCCCGGTTCATGAACACTGAAGCTTTCTTT
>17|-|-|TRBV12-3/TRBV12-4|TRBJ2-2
CASSLGQSLPNTGELFF
TGTGCCAGCAGTTTAGGACAAAGCCTTCCAAACACCGGGGAGCTGTTTTTT
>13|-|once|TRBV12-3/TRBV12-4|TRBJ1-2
CASRRGGFYGYTF
TGTGCCAGCAGGAGGGGGGGATTCTATGGCTACACCTTC
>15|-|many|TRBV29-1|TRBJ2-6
CSAGLGASGANVLTF
TGCAGCGCCGGTCTCGGGGCCTCTGGGGCCAACGTCCTGACTTTC
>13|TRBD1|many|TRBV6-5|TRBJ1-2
CASRGQGGYGYTF
TGTGCCAGCAGGGGACAGGGAGGATACGGCTACACCTTC
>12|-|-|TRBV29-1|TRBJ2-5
CSVEAGGETQYF
TGCAGCGTTGAGGCCGGGGGAGAGACCCAGTACTTC